Listed below are T cell receptor beta chains from one sample, sequenced in a study of T cell responses to AZD1222 COVID-19 vaccine. TCRdb keeps only in-frame clones here, not all; method: immunoSEQ multiplex PCR. The sample lists over 85,000 clones; 80% to 95% were seen once. The starting material was peripheral blood, obtained 28 days after the second AZD1222 dose. The receptors were gathered from an adult who received the AZD1222 COVID-19 vaccine. Both conserved end residues are part of each CDR3. The D gene is left open where the match is weak. Some rows mark clone size as missing; the rest say once, few, many or name a class of expanded clone.

>TRBV5-1|TRBJ2-1|15|TRBD1|-
TGCGCCAGCAGCCCGGACAGGGGGCTTCAGGAAGAGCAGTTCTTC
CASSPDRGLQEEQFF
>TRBV18|TRBJ1-1|17|-|-
TGTGCCAGCTCACCACCCGGGGGTCGGGGAATGAACACTGAAGCTTTCTTT
CASSPPGGRGMNTEAFF
>TRBV7-2|TRBJ1-6|14|-|-
TGTGCCAGCAGCTTACGGGGATTTAATTCACCCCTCCACTTT
CASSLRGFNSPLHF
>TRBV5-5|TRBJ1-1|16|TRBD1|-
TGTGCCAGCAGCTTCCGACAGGGGGTTTTTGGGACTGAAGCTTTCTTT
CASSFRQGVFGTEAFF
>TRBV4-3|TRBJ2-7|12|-|-
TGCGCCAGCAGCCAGGGGACCTACGAGCAGTACTTC
CASSQGTYEQYF
>TRBV4-1|TRBJ2-1|17|TRBD1|-
TGCGCCAGCAGCCCGAATACGGACAGGGGGGCCTACAATGAGCAGTTCTTC
CASSPNTDRGAYNEQFF
>TRBV19|TRBJ1-5|16|-|-
TGTGCCAGTATGAGGAGTTGGGGGGCGGGGTATCAGCCCCAGCATTTT
CASMRSWGAGYQPQHF
>TRBV3-1/TRBV3-2|TRBJ2-6|16|-|-
TGTGCCAGCAGCCAAGGACCAGGGCCTGGGGCCAACGTCCTGACTTTC
CASSQGPGPGANVLTF
>TRBV7-2|TRBJ2-1|19|TRBD2|-
TGTGCCAGCAGTTCCCGACTAGCGGGGGCCGTTAGCTCCTACAATGAGCAGTTCTTC
CASSSRLAGAVSSYNEQFF
>TRBV7-2|TRBJ1-5|16|TRBD1|-
TGTGCCAGCAGCTTACTTGGGACAGGAAACAATCAGCCCCAGCATTTT
CASSLLGTGNNQPQHF
>TRBV9|TRBJ2-2|14|-|-
TGTGCCAGCAGCGTCAATGTCATTATAGGGGAGCTGTTTTTT
CASSVNVIIGELFF
>TRBV7-2|TRBJ2-7|15|-|-
TGTGCCAGCAGCTTAGCGGCTTCAACAGGCCACGAGCAGTACTTC
CASSLAASTGHEQYF
>TRBV5-1|TRBJ1-2|13|-|-
TGCGCCAGCAGCCGTCAACAGGAGTTTGGCTACACCTTC
CASSRQQEFGYTF
>TRBV27|TRBJ1-5|20|TRBD1|-
TGTGCCAGCAGTTACCAGACAGGGAATTACGAATCGGTTCGCAATCAGCCCCAGCATTTT
CASSYQTGNYESVRNQPQHF
>TRBV12-3/TRBV12-4|TRBJ2-4|11|-|-
TGTGCCAGCAGTCAGACAGAGATTCAGTACTTC
CASSQTEIQYF
>TRBV27|TRBJ2-1|12|-|-
TGTGCCAGCAGTCCCGCCTACAATGAGCAGTTCTTC
CASSPAYNEQFF
>TRBV28|TRBJ1-3|15|-|-
TGTGCCAGCAGTTTGGTACAGGTGACTGGAAACACCATATATTTT
CASSLVQVTGNTIYF
>TRBV18|TRBJ1-2|13|-|-
TGTGCCAGCTCACCACAGCAGGGAGACGGCTACACCTTC
CASSPQQGDGYTF
>TRBV27|TRBJ1-2|16|-|few
TGTGCCAGCAGTTTGGTCTCAGCGGGTGGAAACTATGGCTACACCTTC
CASSLVSAGGNYGYTF
>TRBV2|TRBJ2-1|14|TRBD2|-
TGTGCCAGCACTAGGGAGCGGGGGAACAATGAGCAGTTCTTC
CASTRERGNNEQFF
>TRBV7-9|TRBJ2-3|14|-|-
TGTGCCAGCAGCTTAGCGGGGCGGACAGATACGCAGTATTTT
CASSLAGRTDTQYF
>TRBV2|TRBJ2-1|14|-|-
TGTGCCAGCAGGTTGGGATCAGGGAACAATGAGCAGTTCTTC
CASRLGSGNNEQFF
>TRBV29-1|TRBJ1-2|14|TRBD1|once
TGCAGCGCGGCCGGACAGGGGCTCGACTATGGCTACACCTTC
CSAAGQGLDYGYTF
>TRBV5-1|TRBJ2-1|14|-|-
TGCGCCAGCAGCTTGGAATCGGGGGTGGATGAGCAGTTCTTC
CASSLESGVDEQFF
>TRBV2|TRBJ1-3|12|-|-
TGTGCCAGCAGTGGTGCGGGGGACACCATATATTTT
CASSGAGDTIYF
>TRBV28|TRBJ2-3|16|-|-
TGTGCCAGCAGTTTCCGGGCGGGGGCTTTCACAGATACGCAGTATTTT
CASSFRAGAFTDTQYF
>TRBV30|TRBJ1-2|14|-|-
TGTGCCTGGAGTACGGGACATTTAAACTATGGCTACACCTTC
CAWSTGHLNYGYTF
>TRBV4-2|TRBJ2-5|13|-|-
TGTGCCAGCAGCCAACAGAGGAAGGAGACCCAGTACTTC
CASSQQRKETQYF
>TRBV4-1|TRBJ2-7|18|TRBD2|-
TGCGCCAGCAGCCCCCGGCCCGGGACTAGCGGGGGGATCAACGAGCAGTACTTC
CASSPRPGTSGGINEQYF
>TRBV12-5|TRBJ1-2|11|-|once
TGTGCTAGTGGTTTGGCTAGGGGCTACACCTTC
CASGLARGYTF
>TRBV18|TRBJ2-7|13|-|-
TGTGCCAGCTCACGCCAGGGTAAGGACGAGCAGTACTTC
CASSRQGKDEQYF
>TRBV4-1|TRBJ1-1|18|TRBD1|-
TGCGCCAGCAGCCAACTTATCGGGCCAGGGGGCCTGAACACTGAAGCTTTCTTT
CASSQLIGPGGLNTEAFF
>TRBV19|TRBJ2-2|16|TRBD1|-
TGTGCCAGTAGTCCCTGGACAGGGGGCGTCACCGGGGAGCTGTTTTTT
CASSPWTGGVTGELFF